Presented here are 10 T cell receptor beta chains from one specimen sequenced in a study of neoadjuvant anti-PD-1 for oral cavity cancer. Using immunoSEQ multiplex PCR, the repertoire was profiled, and TCRdb retains in-frame clones only, with some absent. The sample holds 60,000 to 80,000 clones, approximately 80% seen once. The source material was PBMCs, sampled before nivolumab (anti-PD-1) treatment. These receptors were taken from a person aged 35-79 years with oral cavity squamous cell carcinoma.

The CDR3 nucleotides read TGTGCCAGCAGCCCGTCCTACGGCGTGGGGCCCTCAACTAATGAAAAACTGTTTTTT. Translation: CASSPSYGVGPSTNEKLFF. The chain uses TRBV7-9 and TRBJ1-4; D is perhaps TRBD1 (5 bases). The CDR3 runs 19 residues. Germline lookup yields CDR1 SEHNR and CDR2 FQNEAQ (reference sequence). Trimming cost V 5 bases and J 0 bases, with 22 bases left between them.

The chain carries TRBV27 and TRBJ2-3; no reliable D call. The V gene lost 3 bases and the J gene lost 4 bases, with 8 bases spanning the gap. The CDR3 is 13 residues long. Germline V gene data show CDR1 as MNHEY and CDR2 as SMNVEV (reference sequence). CDR3 bases: TGTGCCAGCAGTTTCCGAAAGGCAGATACGCAGTATTTT. Translated, it gives CASSFRKADTQYF.

The chain uses TRBV5-1 and TRBJ2-3, with a tentative D call TRBD1 (7 bases). The CDR3 runs to 15 residues. The V end lost 7 bases, the J end lost 2 bases, and 17 bases lay between the germline ends. Germline-derived CDR1 and CDR2 are SGHRS and YFSETQ. CDR3 DNA: TGCGCCAGCCGTCGGGGGACAGCCAACACAGATACGCAGTATTTT. Protein: CASRRGTANTDTQYF. The complete variable domain, with remaining parts taken from reference TRBV5-1 and TRBJ2-3, reads KAGVTQTPRYLIKTRGQQVTLSCSPISGHRSVSWYQQTPGQGLQFLFEYFSETQRNKGNFPGRFSGRQFSNSRSEMNVSTLELGDSALYLCASRRGTANTDTQYFGPGTRLTVL.

The V call is TRBV15, the J call TRBJ1-5; D is unclear. The CDR3 runs 18 residues. CDR1 LNHNV and CDR2 YYDKDF come from the germline V gene (reference sequence). V was pared by 0 bases and J by 2 bases, with 17 bases between. The CDR3 DNA reads as TGTGCCACCAGCAGAGATTTTATTGGGGTTAGGGGCAATCAGCCCCAGCATTTT. Its protein product is CATSRDFIGVRGNQPQHF.

V gene TRBV11-2 combines with J gene TRBJ2-3, with no clear D. The CDR3 has 10 amino acids. Germline-derived CDR1 and CDR2 are SGHAT and FQNNGV. With 8 bases removed from V and 5 bases from J, the gap between germline ends came to 5 bases. CDR3 sequence: CASGRDTQYF. For the CDR3, the DNA is TGTGCCAGCGGACGAGATACGCAGTATTTT.

In regard to this clone: An end of the junction does not agree with germline; a read error may underlie this. The gene calls are TRBV6-1 and TRBJ1-1, with TRBD1 matching 7 bases. CDR3 length: 13 amino acids. Germline V gives CDR1 MNHNS, CDR2 SASEGT. The CDR3 region is CASSAGQMADAFF. CDR3 sequence (DNA): TGTGCCAGCAGTGCGGGACAGATGGCTGACGCTTTCTTT.

This clone was observed a few times. The chain's CDR3 is CSASPKNIQYF. CDR3 DNA: TGCAGTGCTAGTCCCAAAAACATTCAGTACTTC. This chain uses TRBV20-1 with TRBJ2-4; D ambiguous. Trimming cost V 3 bases and J 2 bases, with 2 bases left between them. The CDR3 extends over 11 amino acids. In germline, CDR1 is DFQATT, CDR2 SNEGSKA (reference sequence).

The J gene is TRBJ1-5, the V gene TRBV4-2; D remains ambiguous. Germline V gene data show CDR1 as LGHNA and CDR2 as YNFKEQ. CDR3 size: 17 residues. Trimming left V 0 bases short and J 3 bases short, with 15 bases between. The CDR3: CASSQEDATRYNQPQHF. The DNA for the CDR3 is TGTGCCAGCAGCCAAGAGGACGCTACTAGGTACAATCAGCCCCAGCATTTT.

This chain's CDR3 is CASSLSLGRGQNEQFF. The DNA of the CDR3 is TGTGCCAGCAGTTTATCACTCGGCAGGGGGCAGAATGAGCAGTTCTTC. The chain has TRBV27 and TRBJ2-1; 8 nucleotides agree with TRBD1. The length of the CDR3 is 16 residues. Germline CDR1 reads MNHEY; CDR2 reads SMNVEV (reference sequence). The trim removed 0 bases at V and 7 bases at J, leaving 8 bases unmatched.

This chain connects TRBV7-2 to TRBJ2-7; no clear D. Per germline, CDR1 SGHTA and CDR2 FQGNSA. The CDR3 consists of 14 residues. Between the trimmed V and J ends, which lost 4 bases and 4 bases, there was a span of 14 bases. This CDR3 is CASSSNDGGYEQYF. CDR3 nucleotides: TGTGCCAGCAGCTCAAACGACGGTGGATACGAGCAGTACTTC.